The 27 T cell receptor beta chains below were found in one sample sequenced in a study of T cell responses to AZD1222 COVID-19 vaccine. Profiling relied on immunoSEQ multiplex PCR, and the TCRdb table lists in-frame clones only, not all of them. There are about 86,000 clones in the sample; over 85% occur only once, and about 2% lies in the top ten. Here the sequenced sample was peripheral blood, taken on day 0 of AZD1222 vaccination. Every receptor here comes from an adult in good health.

The chain links TRBV6-1 to TRBJ2-5; D perhaps matches TRBD1 (6 bases). V was pared by 3 bases and J by 4 bases, with 6 bases between. This CDR3 spans 12 amino acids. Germline V lookup: CDR1 MNHNS, CDR2 SASEGT. The CDR3, as DNA: TGTGCCAGCAGTGACAGGGGAGAGACCCAGTACTTC. This codes for CASSDRGETQYF.

The CDR3 bases are TGTGCCACCAGTGAACGGGGACTAGCGGGAGACAATGAGCAGTTCTTC. This gives the protein CATSERGLAGDNEQFF. J is TRBJ2-1 and V is TRBV24-1, with 14 bases that match TRBD2. CDR3 length equals 16 residues. V gave up 4 bases and J gave up 5 bases; unmatched junction bases: 3. CDR1 KGHDR and CDR2 SFDVKD come from the germline V gene.

J is TRBJ2-5 and V is TRBV4-3, with 12 bases matching TRBD2. The CDR3 spans 17 residues. Trimming took 0 bases from V and 6 from J; bases not matched to a gene: 8. Germline V gives CDR1 LGHNA, CDR2 YSLEER. This CDR3 reads CASSQDRLAGGLKTQYF. For the CDR3, the DNA is TGCGCCAGCAGCCAAGATCGGCTAGCGGGGGGGCTGAAGACCCAGTACTTC.

In nucleotides, the CDR3 is TGTGCCAGCTCACCCCAACCCGGGACACTTTACGAGCAGTACTTC. Protein product: CASSPQPGTLYEQYF. The genes are TRBV18 and TRBJ2-7, with D tentatively TRBD1 (6 bases). The CDR3 has 15 residues. The germline V gene encodes CDR1 KGHSH and CDR2 LQKENI. The V end was cut by 3 bases, the J end by 4 bases, with 16 bases between.

The chain employs TRBV7-6 and TRBJ1-6; D is unresolved. This CDR3 spans 15 amino acids. V dropped 1 base and J dropped 10 bases, with 14 bases sitting between them. Germline CDR1 and CDR2: SGHVS and FNYEAQ. The CDR3 loop reads CASSLGSGEGSPLHF. CDR3 nucleotides: TGTGCCAGCAGCTTAGGGTCAGGAGAAGGCTCACCCCTCCACTTT.

This clone has more than one count but fewer than ten. The chain combines TRBV9 with TRBJ2-7, with TRBD2 matching over 7 bases. CDR3 size: 16 residues. The V gene's germline CDR1 is SGDLS and CDR2 YYNGEE. The ends lost 3 bases at V and 0 bases at J; junction bases unmatched: 9. DNA for the CDR3: TGTGCCAGCAGCGACGACGGAAGGGAGGGCTCCTACGAGCAGTACTTC. It specifies CASSDDGREGSYEQYF.

The CDR3 DNA follows: TGCGCCAGCAGCCCCTTGGGAGACGGGTATGAAAAACTGTTTTTT. Amino acid sequence: CASSPLGDGYEKLFF. The chain links TRBV4-1 to TRBJ1-4; D is uncertain. This CDR3 comprises 15 residues. Trimming left V 4 bases short and J 6 bases short, with 15 bases between. Germline V gene lookup returns CDR1 MGHRA and CDR2 YSYEKL.

The chain is built from TRBV27 and TRBJ2-7, with 15 bases identical to TRBD2. This CDR3 has 15 residues. J lost 8 bases, V lost 4 bases, and 6 bases had no gene match. Germline V gene sequence: CDR1 MNHEY, CDR2 SMNVEV (reference sequence). Here the CDR3 DNA reads TGTGCCAGCAGTTCGGGGACTAGCGGGGGGAGGAAGCAGTACTTC. Translation: CASSSGTSGGRKQYF.

The rearrangement joins TRBV6-5 to TRBJ1-1, with D possibly matching TRBD1 (5 bases). Germline loops: CDR1 MNHEY, CDR2 SVGAGI. The V gene lost 0 bases and the J gene lost 1 base, with 12 bases spanning the gap. The CDR3 spans 16 residues. The CDR3 loop reads CASSYSTGRRNTEAFF. The CDR3 DNA sequence: TGTGCCAGCAGTTACTCGACGGGACGCAGGAACACTGAAGCTTTCTTT.

The chain couples TRBV19 to TRBJ1-2; weak D call: TRBD1 (5 bases). This CDR3 has 13 residues. Germline V gene lookup returns CDR1 LNHDA and CDR2 SQIVND (reference sequence). Deletions cut 1 base from V and 8 bases from J, with 11 bases between. The CDR3 coding sequence is TGTGCCAGTAGTATAGGGGTGACAGACGGCTACACCTTC. It yields the protein CASSIGVTDGYTF.

In this sample, this clone turned up once. The genes are TRBV6-5 and TRBJ2-3; 10 nucleotides line up with TRBD2. J lost 3 bases, V lost 10 bases, and 7 bases had no gene match. The CDR3 spans 14 residues. Germline V CDR1 and CDR2: MNHEY, SVGAGI. CDR3 coding DNA: TGTGCCATCGCTAGCGGGAGCCTTACAGATACGCAGTATTTT. It specifies CAIASGSLTDTQYF.

The chain is built from TRBV5-1 and TRBJ2-7; D is unclear. The CDR3 is 12 residues long. Trimming removed 4 bases at V and 1 base at J, with 6 bases between. The germline V gene has CDR1 SGHRS and CDR2 YFSETQ. CDR3 sequence reads: CASSKVSYEQYF. The CDR3 DNA follows: TGCGCCAGCAGCAAGGTTTCCTACGAGCAGTACTTC.

The CDR3 reads CASSLMTSTDTQYF. CDR3 sequence (DNA): TGTGCCAGCAGTCTGATGACTAGCACAGATACGCAGTATTTT. This sequence joins TRBV27 and TRBJ2-3; D remains unclear. The CDR3 is made up of 14 amino acids. V was trimmed by 5 bases and J by 0 bases, leaving 9 bases between them. CDR1 and CDR2 from the germline V gene are MNHEY and SMNVEV (reference sequence).

This clone was counted between two and nine times. The rearrangement joins TRBV10-3 to TRBJ1-5; D remains ambiguous. This CDR3 is 15 amino acids long. V was cut by 0 bases and J by 2 bases, with 8 bases left in between. Per the germline V gene, CDR1 is ENHRY and CDR2 is SYGVKD. CDR3 bases: TGTGCCATCAGTGAGTCCCCTCTGGGCAATCAGCCCCAGCATTTT. This translates into CAISESPLGNQPQHF.

The chain couples TRBV7-4 to TRBJ1-1; the D is unclear. CDR1 is SGHVT and CDR2 is SQSDAQ in the germline V gene. Trimming removed 2 bases at V and 0 bases at J, with 4 bases between. The CDR3 has 13 residues. The CDR3 region has the DNA TGTGCCAGCAGCTTACAGATGAACACTGAAGCTTTCTTT. Protein sequence: CASSLQMNTEAFF.

This chain uses TRBV5-1 with TRBJ1-2; D is undetermined. CDR3 length: 13 amino acids. Trimming took off 1 base at V and 7 bases at J, with 11 bases between the two ends. In germline, CDR1 is SGHRS, CDR2 YFSETQ. The CDR3 coding sequence is TGCGCCAGCAGCTTGTCCCTCCTGGGTGGCTACACCTTC. Translating it yields CASSLSLLGGYTF.

The chain uses TRBV19 and TRBJ2-7; 11 nucleotides line up with TRBD2. Per germline, CDR1 LNHDA and CDR2 SQIVND (reference sequence). The V and J ends lost 1 base and 0 bases, in that order; junction bases with no gene match: 5. This CDR3 is 17 amino acids long. DNA of the CDR3: TGTGCCAGTAGTATAGGCGCCGGGACTAGCGGCTCCTACGAGCAGTACTTC. Protein sequence: CASSIGAGTSGSYEQYF. The full variable domain, in which reference TRBV19 and TRBJ2-7 provide the parts outside the CDR3, is DGGITQSPKYLFRKEGQNVTLSCEQNLNHDAMYWYRQDPGQGLRLIYYSQIVNDFQKGDIAEGYSVSREKKESFPLTVTSAQKNPTAFYLCASSIGAGTSGSYEQYFGPGTRLTVT.

The gene calls are TRBV18 and TRBJ1-5, with D possibly TRBD1 on 6 matching bases. The CDR3 sequence is 15 residues long. Trimming removed 3 bases at V and 9 bases at J, with 18 bases between. Germline lookup yields CDR1 KGHSH and CDR2 LQKENI. This chain's CDR3 is CASSPGQGQLGPQHF. The CDR3 DNA is TGTGCCAGCTCACCGGGACAAGGCCAACTGGGGCCCCAGCATTTT.

This clone has a handful of counts. V gene TRBV6-5 combines with J gene TRBJ1-5; perhaps TRBD1 as D (5 bases). V was clipped by 6 bases and J by 12 bases, with 18 bases between them. Germline V gives CDR1 MNHEY, CDR2 SVGAGI. The CDR3 runs to 13 residues. The CDR3 is CASRGVGRSGQHF. CDR3 DNA sequence: TGTGCCAGCAGGGGGGTCGGTCGAAGTGGCCAGCATTTT.

This clone occurred once. V and J are TRBV10-1 and TRBJ2-7; D gene ambiguous. V was shortened by 6 bases and J by 6 bases, with 12 bases between the two germline ends. Germline V gene data show CDR1 as WNHNN and CDR2 as SYGVQD (reference sequence). This CDR3 is 12 amino acids long. CDR3 DNA: TGCGCCAGCAGCCGGTCGCCCGGCGAGCAGTACTTC. Amino acid sequence: CASSRSPGEQYF.

The chain links TRBV6-2 or TRBV6-3 to TRBJ2-1, with D tentatively TRBD1 (6 bases). Per the germline V gene, CDR1 is MNHEY and CDR2 is SVGEGT. The CDR3 covers 14 residues. The germline V and J ends were trimmed by 2 bases and 7 bases, with 12 bases remaining between them. CDR3 amino acids: CASSYPRTANEQFF. Here the CDR3 DNA reads TGTGCCAGCAGTTACCCTAGGACAGCTAATGAGCAGTTCTTC.

The rearrangement uses TRBV19 and TRBJ2-7, with 9 bases identical to TRBD1. CDR1 and CDR2 (germline): LNHDA, SQIVND (reference sequence). The CDR3 covers 13 residues. V shed 10 bases and J 5 bases; nucleotides not matched to a gene: 9. Here the CDR3 reads CATQGQGLHEQYF. The DNA for the CDR3 is TGTGCCACCCAGGGACAGGGTCTCCACGAGCAGTACTTC.

The rearrangement links TRBV2 to TRBJ2-1; the match to TRBD1 covers 7 bases. CDR3 size: 15 residues. Germline V CDR1 and CDR2: SNHLY, FYNNEI. V was pared by 4 bases and J by 5 bases, with 8 bases of the junction left unmatched. Here the CDR3 reads CASSGHRGVNNEQFF. The CDR3 DNA reads as TGTGCCAGCAGTGGCCACAGGGGAGTGAACAATGAGCAGTTCTTC.

The chain employs TRBV7-2 and TRBJ1-2; TRBD1 agrees at 8 bases. The CDR3 covers 13 residues. With V trimmed by 4 bases and J by 8 bases, 6 bases remained unmatched. The germline V gene encodes CDR1 SGHTA and CDR2 FQGNSA. The CDR3 is CASSSPGTGGYTF. CDR3 coding DNA: TGTGCCAGCAGCTCTCCGGGGACAGGCGGCTACACCTTC.

This chain uses TRBV5-6 with TRBJ1-5, with D perhaps matching TRBD1 (5 bases). Per the germline V gene, CDR1 is SGHDT and CDR2 is YYEEEE. CDR3 length: 18 residues. V lost 2 bases and J lost 2, with 20 bases in between. This chain's CDR3 is CASSFWTRVGDGNQPQHF. CDR3 coding DNA: TGTGCCAGCAGCTTTTGGACCAGGGTAGGGGACGGCAATCAGCCCCAGCATTTT.

J is TRBJ2-5 and V is TRBV5-1, with 13 bases matching TRBD2. The CDR3 covers 15 residues. Germline trimming cut 2 bases from V and 13 bases from J; bases unmatched to any gene: 11. The germline CDR1 and CDR2 sequences are SGHRS and YFSETQ. This CDR3 is CASSLGTSGTSFGYF. CDR3 in DNA: TGCGCCAGCAGCTTAGGGACTAGCGGGACCTCCTTCGGGTACTTC. Filled out from reference TRBV5-1 and TRBJ2-5, the complete variable domain reads KAGVTQTPRYLIKTRGQQVTLSCSPISGHRSVSWYQQTPGQGLQFLFEYFSETQRNKGNFPGRFSGRQFSNSRSEMNVSTLELGDSALYLCASSLGTSGTSFGYFGPGTRLLVL.

This chain uses TRBV5-1 with TRBJ1-1, with 8 bases fitting TRBD1. CDR1 and CDR2 (germline): SGHRS, YFSETQ. V lost 1 base, J lost 3 bases, and 5 bases stayed unmatched. This CDR3 has 15 amino acids. CDR3 coding DNA: TGCGCCAGCAGCTTGACAGGGGGGATGTACACTGAAGCTTTCTTT. Its protein product is CASSLTGGMYTEAFF.